A selection of T cell receptor beta chains follows, all from one sample in a study of CD8+ T cells in alopecia areata. Here immunoSEQ multiplex PCR was the method, and the copy in TCRdb shows in-frame clones only, minus some. The sample includes 20,000 to 30,000 clones, around 56% of them seen just once. The sample consisted of NKG2D-high CD8+ T cells sorted from blood. The receptors originated from a human donor with alopecia areata. Each CDR3 is given with its conserved first and last residue. The D gene is left open where the match is weak. Clone size, where shown, is once, few, many, or a class for clones that have expanded.

j_gene | v_gene | d_gene | abundance | CDR3aa | CDR3nt
TRBJ2-3 | TRBV7-2 | TRBD2 | few | CASSLVAGAPDTQYF | TGTGCCAGCAGCTTAGTCGCGGGAGCCCCAGATACGCAGTATTTT
TRBJ2-5 | TRBV28 | NA | NA | CASSLGEGRQTQYF | TGTGCCAGCAGTTTGGGAGAGGGCCGGCAGACCCAGTACTTC
TRBJ1-2 | TRBV5-4 | NA | NA | CASSLGVAAGGYTF | TGTGCCAGCAGCTTGGGCGTGGCTGCTGGTGGCTACACCTTC
TRBJ2-1 | TRBV7-9 | NA | few | CASSLGPDSSYNEQFF | TGTGCCAGCAGCTTAGGCCCGGACAGCTCCTACAATGAGCAGTTCTTC
TRBJ2-1 | TRBV7-9 | NA | few | CASSLNYREYNEQFF | TGTGCCAGCAGCTTAAACTACCGGGAATACAATGAGCAGTTCTTC
TRBJ2-1 | TRBV7-9 | NA | few | CASSLEDIDEQFF | TGTGCCAGCAGCTTAGAAGATATTGATGAGCAGTTCTTC
TRBJ2-7 | TRBV28 | NA | once | CASRVSVGFSYEQYF | TGTGCCAGCCGTGTGTCAGTTGGGTTCTCCTACGAGCAGTACTTC
TRBJ2-7 | TRBV29-1 | TRBD2 | few | CSVEGLAGGEQYF | TGCAGCGTTGAAGGGCTAGCGGGCGGAGAGCAGTACTTC
TRBJ1-5 | TRBV28 | NA | NA | CASSFPQPQHF | TGTGCCAGCAGTTTTCCTCAGCCCCAGCATTTT
TRBJ2-1 | TRBV27 | TRBD2 | NA | CASRLGLGSYNEQFF | TGTGCCAGCCGTCTTGGACTAGGCTCCTACAATGAGCAGTTCTTC
TRBJ1-2 | TRBV14 | NA | NA | CASSQVGGEGYTF | TGTGCCAGCAGCCAAGTGGGAGGGGAAGGCTACACCTTC
TRBJ2-3 | TRBV4-1 | NA | once | CASSHRGSDRTDTQYF | TGCGCCAGCAGTCACCGTGGGAGCGACCGCACAGATACGCAGTATTTT
TRBJ1-1 | TRBV13 | NA | few | CASSFRRDDTEAFF | TGTGCCAGCAGCTTCCGCCGGGACGACACTGAAGCTTTCTTT
TRBJ1-5 | TRBV28 | NA | NA | CASRDRGQPQHF | TGTGCCAGCAGAGATAGGGGTCAGCCCCAGCATTTT
TRBJ2-7 | TRBV30 | NA | NA | CAWAETYEQYF | TGTGCCTGGGCAGAGACCTACGAGCAGTACTTC
TRBJ1-5 | TRBV27 | NA | NA | CASSLRGQRHQPQHF | TGTGCCAGCAGTTTGAGGGGACAACGGCATCAGCCCCAGCATTTT
TRBJ2-7 | TRBV18 | NA | NA | CASWPGGPSSYEQYF | TGTGCCAGCTGGCCAGGGGGGCCCAGCTCCTACGAGCAGTACTTC
TRBJ2-1 | TRBV9 | NA | NA | CASSVTKSSYNEQFF | TGTGCCAGCAGCGTAACCAAAAGCTCCTACAATGAGCAGTTCTTC
TRBJ2-7 | TRBV5-1 | NA | NA | CASSFQATGHRTPYEQYF | TGCGCCAGCAGCTTCCAGGCAACCGGCCATCGAACCCCCTACGAGCAGTACTTC
TRBJ1-2 | TRBV9 | NA | NA | CASSVAAQLGGMDGYTF | TGTGCCAGCAGCGTAGCAGCCCAATTGGGGGGTATGGACGGCTACACCTTC
TRBJ2-1 | TRBV13 | NA | NA | CASSLKLYNEQFF | TGTGCCAGCAGCTTAAAACTTTACAATGAGCAGTTCTTC
TRBJ2-1 | TRBV29-1 | NA | few | CSVWGVRERSYNEQFF | TGCAGCGTATGGGGGGTACGGGAGCGGTCCTACAATGAGCAGTTCTTC
TRBJ2-2 | TRBV14 | NA | NA | CASSQGSGNTGELFF | TGTGCCAGCAGCCAAGGTAGCGGGAACACCGGGGAGCTGTTTTTT
TRBJ1-2 | TRBV10-3 | NA | NA | CAISEPLGVLRGYTF | TGTGCCATCAGTGAACCCTTGGGGGTTTTGCGGGGCTACACCTTC
TRBJ2-3 | TRBV7-2 | NA | NA | CASSSGRFSTDTQYF | TGTGCCAGCAGCTCAGGCCGGTTTAGCACAGATACGCAGTATTTT
TRBJ2-3 | TRBV7-9 | NA | NA | CASSTIGGQTADTQYF | TGTGCCAGCAGCACCATCGGGGGACAGACCGCAGATACGCAGTATTTT
TRBJ2-5 | TRBV25-1 | NA | NA | CASSESERLETQYF | TGTGCCAGCAGTGAAAGTGAGAGGTTGGAGACCCAGTACTTC
TRBJ1-5 | TRBV5-1 | NA | NA | CASSIQQGQPQHF | TGCGCCAGCAGCATCCAACAGGGCCAGCCCCAGCATTTT
TRBJ2-7 | TRBV7-9 | NA | NA | CASSSIRTEEFSYEQYF | TGTGCCAGCAGCTCTATCCGGACGGAGGAATTCTCCTACGAGCAGTACTTC
TRBJ2-3 | TRBV27 | NA | few | CASSPSSASSSYTQYF | TGTGCCAGCAGTCCCAGTTCCGCTAGCTCCTCCTATACGCAGTATTTT
TRBJ2-2 | TRBV4-1 | TRBD2 | NA | CASSQVPWEGRTGELFF | TGCGCCAGCAGCCAAGTGCCGTGGGAGGGAAGAACCGGGGAGCTGTTTTTT
TRBJ1-2 | TRBV6-6 | NA | NA | CASSYPGQTEGYTF | TGTGCCAGCAGTTACCCTGGGCAGACAGAAGGCTACACCTTC
TRBJ2-7 | TRBV28 | NA | NA | CASSPGRASYEQYF | TGTGCCAGCAGTCCGGGACGGGCCTCCTACGAGCAGTACTTC
TRBJ2-1 | TRBV5-1 | TRBD2 | NA | CASRGARLAGYYNEQFF | TGCGCCAGCAGGGGGGCACGGCTAGCGGGGTACTACAATGAGCAGTTCTTC
TRBJ1-1 | TRBV19 | NA | NA | CASSAVNTEAFF | TGTGCCAGTAGTGCCGTGAACACTGAAGCTTTCTTT
TRBJ2-5 | TRBV2 | NA | NA | CASSDLGGETQYF | TGTGCCAGCAGTGACCTTGGAGGAGAGACCCAGTACTTC
TRBJ1-1 | TRBV4-1 | NA | NA | CASSQEQGGKTEAFF | TGCGCCAGCAGCCAAGAACAGGGAGGAAAAACTGAAGCTTTCTTT
TRBJ2-1 | TRBV9 | TRBD2 | NA | CASSPLFSGSANEQFF | TGTGCCAGCAGCCCACTGTTTAGCGGGAGTGCTAATGAGCAGTTCTTC
TRBJ2-1 | TRBV13 | NA | NA | CASSSKTSGSSKGNEQFF | TGTGCCAGCAGCTCGAAAACCTCCGGGAGCTCCAAGGGCAATGAGCAGTTCTTC
TRBJ1-2 | TRBV6-5 | TRBD1 | NA | CASSYGTGDYGYTF | TGTGCCAGCAGTTACGGTACAGGGGACTATGGCTACACCTTC
TRBJ2-7 | TRBV7-8 | NA | NA | CASSLDRPEEQYF | TGTGCCAGCAGCTTAGACAGGCCTGAAGAGCAGTACTTC
TRBJ2-7 | TRBV5-1 | NA | NA | CASGPGRGTYEQYF | TGCGCCAGCGGACCAGGTAGGGGAACCTACGAGCAGTACTTC
TRBJ2-7 | TRBV27 | NA | NA | CASGTGTHGQYF | TGTGCCAGCGGGACCGGGACTCACGGGCAGTACTTC
TRBJ1-1 | TRBV27 | NA | once | CASSEGTEAFF | TGTGCCAGCAGCGAGGGAACTGAAGCTTTCTTT
TRBJ2-2 | TRBV4-1 | NA | NA | CASSHLVLTAGELFF | TGCGCCAGCAGCCATCTGGTACTCACCGCCGGGGAGCTGTTTTTT
TRBJ1-1 | TRBV7-8 | TRBD1 | NA | CASSLGVGPGQGRWTEAFF | TGTGCCAGCAGCTTAGGGGTGGGGCCGGGACAGGGTAGATGGACTGAAGCTTTCTTT
TRBJ1-4 | TRBV19 | NA | large | CASSPWTDEATNEKLFF | TGTGCCAGTAGTCCGTGGACGGACGAGGCAACTAATGAAAAACTGTTTTTT
TRBJ2-7 | TRBV7-8 | NA | NA | CASSSYTTSYEQYF | TGTGCCAGCAGCTCGTACACTACTTCCTACGAGCAGTACTTC